This T cell receptor beta chain was found in a study of CD8 T cells in ankylosing spondylitis. This clonotype was observed many times. Its specificity is not known. Germline CDR1 is SQVTM and CDR2 is ANQGSEA. Trimming removed 3 bases at V and 4 bases at J, with 12 bases between. The CDR3 sequence is 13 residues long. TCRdb re-called the 5' RACE reads with MiXCR, one entry per CDR3 protein. The data hold about 840,000 distinct CDR3 sequences, with 10% to 15% observed a single time. General observations from the study: A motif of 7 or 8 highly homologous TCR beta variants was seen as apparently characteristic of ankylosing spondylitis blood. Disease-associated clonotypes exhibited CD8+ identity and were relatively infrequent in peripheral blood. Significant enrichment of disease-linked clones was reported in matched ankylosing spondylitis synovial fluid.

The chain is built from TRBV29-1 and TRBJ1-1; unclear D gene. Sequencing input: blood, either unsorted or a sorted T cell fraction (not recorded which). The source is a male donor with ankylosing spondylitis. The CDR3, as DNA: TGCAGCGTTGAGCCCCAGGAGGGCACTGAAGCTTTCTTT. This gives the protein CSVEPQEGTEAFF.